This passage covers 5 T cell receptor beta chains from one sample sequenced in a study of CD8+ T cells in alopecia areata. Once RNA had been extracted, it was reverse transcribed into cDNA to act as the sequencing template. The method was immunoSEQ multiplex PCR; TCRdb's version includes in-frame clones alone and lacks a portion of them. The data contain approximately 150,000 clones, 55% of them seen just once; the ten biggest clones take up about 4.4%. Sequenced input: CD4+ T cells sorted from blood. Source of these receptors: a human donor in good health.

This clone was counted a single time. The chain uses TRBV5-6 and TRBJ2-3; D possibly corresponds to TRBD1 (5 bases). The CDR3 totals 15 residues. V lost 4 bases and J 1 base, leaving 13 bases between the germline ends. Germline loops: CDR1 SGHDT, CDR2 YYEEEE. DNA of the CDR3: TGTGCCAGCAGCCGCAGGACACCTGGCACAGATACGCAGTATTTT. Its protein product is CASSRRTPGTDTQYF.

The V gene is TRBV19, the J gene TRBJ2-2; TRBD1 or TRBD2 may be the D gene (5 bases each). Germline lookup yields CDR1 LNHDA and CDR2 SQIVND (reference sequence). The CDR3 spans 14 residues. The V and J ends lost 4 bases and 0 bases respectively, with 6 bases between them. In DNA form, the CDR3 reads TGTGCCAGTAGTAGGGGGACGAACACCGGGGAGCTGTTTTTT. It encodes CASSRGTNTGELFF.

Only a few counts were recorded for this clone. The chain couples TRBV30 to TRBJ1-1; D is unresolved. V dropped 7 bases and J dropped 4 bases, with 16 bases sitting between them. Germline V lookup: CDR1 GTSNPN, CDR2 SVGIG (reference sequence). The CDR3 is made up of 13 amino acids. The CDR3 here is CAFERTAVTEAFF. The CDR3 DNA follows: TGTGCCTTCGAGCGTACTGCGGTCACTGAAGCTTTCTTT.

This clone was seen a few times. The V gene is TRBV6-5, the J gene TRBJ1-2, with a tentative D call TRBD1 (6 bases). This CDR3 has 12 amino acids. Germline loops: CDR1 MNHEY, CDR2 SVGAGI. V lost 7 bases to trimming and J lost 9 bases, with 15 bases between them. The CDR3 DNA reads as TGTGCCAGCACCCAAGGGGGTCGGAGCTACACCTTC. This encodes CASTQGGRSYTF.

The CDR3 is CAISEAGGLAGSYEQYF. The CDR3 nucleotides are TGTGCCATCAGTGAGGCGGGCGGACTAGCGGGATCCTACGAGCAGTACTTC. V and J are TRBV10-3 and TRBJ2-7; 12 nucleotides line up with TRBD2. This CDR3 is built from 17 residues. The trim removed 2 bases at V and 1 base at J, leaving 6 bases unmatched. Germline values: CDR1 ENHRY, CDR2 SYGVKD.